The rows below give T cell receptor beta chains drawn from one sample of a study of blood T cell repertoires in COVID-19. TCRdb keeps only in-frame clones here, not all; method: immunoSEQ multiplex PCR. The sample holds more than 85,000 clones; around 81% are singletons and the top ten take roughly 10%. The sequenced sample consisted of peripheral blood. The receptors originated from a woman aged 70 to 79 with acute or convalescent COVID-19. Each CDR3 is given with its conserved first and last residue. The order of the fields is V gene, D gene, J gene, clone size, CDR3 DNA, CDR3 protein. The D gene is left open where the match is weak. Part of the rows lack a size; the others show once, few, many or a class for expanded clones.

>TRBV2|TRBD2|TRBJ2-1|.
TGTGCCAGCAGCGGCCCCCCTAGCGGGAAATCCGATGAGCAGTTCTTC
CASSGPPSGKSDEQFF
>TRBV27|.|TRBJ2-7|.
TGTGCCAGCAGTACCGCCGGGTCCCCCTACGAGCAGTACTTC
CASSTAGSPYEQYF
>TRBV4-1|TRBD1|TRBJ2-1|.
TGCGCCAGCAGCCAAAGTAGAGGGACAGTCCCGTACAATGAGCAGTTCTTC
CASSQSRGTVPYNEQFF
>TRBV5-1|TRBD2|TRBJ2-7|.
TGCGCCAGCAGCCCCGTGACTAGCGGAGCGTCTTCCGAGCAGTACTTC
CASSPVTSGASSEQYF
>TRBV11-2|TRBD2|TRBJ2-5|.
TGTGCCAGCAGCTCGAGGACTAGCGGGGTGGAGACCCAGTACTTC
CASSSRTSGVETQYF
>TRBV29-1|TRBD1|TRBJ2-3|once
TGCAGCGTTCAGAGGTTGGACAGGCGCGGTCCAGATACGCAGTATTTT
CSVQRLDRRGPDTQYF
>TRBV6-5|.|TRBJ1-2|.
TGTGCCAGCCATACAGCAGCGGGCTATGGCTACACCTTC
CASHTAAGYGYTF
>TRBV6-2/TRBV6-3|.|TRBJ2-7|few
TGTGCCAGCAGTTACTCTTACAGGGCCTCCGAGCAGTACTTC
CASSYSYRASEQYF
>TRBV7-8|.|TRBJ1-6|.
TGTGCCAGCAGCGTCCTAGTTAGCTATAATTCACCCCTCCACTTT
CASSVLVSYNSPLHF
>TRBV10-3|.|TRBJ2-3|.
TGTGCCATCAGTCCCGGTTCGGGCACAGATACGCAGTATTTT
CAISPGSGTDTQYF
>TRBV10-3|.|TRBJ1-2|few
TGTGCCATCAGTGTTTCGGGGAAGGACTATGGCTACACCTTC
CAISVSGKDYGYTF
>TRBV5-1|TRBD2|TRBJ2-3|.
TGCGCCAGCAGCTCCATAGCGGGAGGTATCACAGATACGCAGTATTTT
CASSSIAGGITDTQYF
>TRBV3-1/TRBV3-2|TRBD1|TRBJ2-7|.
TGTGCCAGCAGCCCAGGGGGCGGATCCTACGAGCAGTACTTC
CASSPGGGSYEQYF
>TRBV7-9|TRBD2|TRBJ2-7|few
TGTGCCAGCAGCTCCTCTACCGGGACTAGGCGCTACGAGCAGTACTTC
CASSSSTGTRRYEQYF
>TRBV7-2|TRBD2|TRBJ2-7|.
TGTGCCAGCAGCTTAGCACTAGCGGGGATAATCTCCTACGAGCAGTACTTC
CASSLALAGIISYEQYF
>TRBV28|.|TRBJ2-1|.
TGTGCCAGCAGTTTACGACAGGTCTCCTACAATGAGCAGTTCTTC
CASSLRQVSYNEQFF
>TRBV19|TRBD1|TRBJ2-5|.
TGTGCCAGTAGTATGTCCTTACAGGGGTCCGGGGAGACCCAGTACTTC
CASSMSLQGSGETQYF
>TRBV6-5|TRBD2|TRBJ2-7|.
TGTGCCAGCAGTTACGGCGGGACTAGCGGTGCCTACGAGCAGTACTTC
CASSYGGTSGAYEQYF
>TRBV6-2/TRBV6-3|TRBD1|TRBJ1-1|.
TGTGCCAGCAGACCTACAGGGGGCTGGACTGAAGCTTTCTTT
CASRPTGGWTEAFF
>TRBV5-6|.|TRBJ2-3|.
TGTGCCAGCAGCTTGATCCGGTCCACAGATACGCAGTATTTT
CASSLIRSTDTQYF
>TRBV7-2|TRBD2|TRBJ2-5|.
TGTGCCAGCAGCCCCCTGGGACTAGCGGGGGAAGAGACCCAGTACTTC
CASSPLGLAGEETQYF
>TRBV7-9|.|TRBJ2-6|.
TGTGCCAGCAGCCGAGTCTCTGGGGCCAACGTCCTGACTTTC
CASSRVSGANVLTF
>TRBV9|.|TRBJ2-1|.
TGTGCCAGCAGCGTAGCTACTAGCAGCAGCTCCTACAATGAGCAGTTCTTC
CASSVATSSSSYNEQFF
>TRBV7-3|TRBD2|TRBJ2-5|.
TGTGCCAGCAGCTTAACGGGGCGGCGGGAGTTGGAGACCCAGTACTTC
CASSLTGRRELETQYF
>TRBV5-6|TRBD1|TRBJ1-2|.
TGTGCCAGCAGCCTCTGGAACAGGGGGAAAAAACATGGCTACACCTTC
CASSLWNRGKKHGYTF
>TRBV28|.|TRBJ2-5|.
TGTGCCAGCAGTACAACCCGACAGGTCCAAGAGACCCAGTACTTC
CASSTTRQVQETQYF
>TRBV11-2|.|TRBJ1-1|.
TGTGCCAGCAGAAGGGAGGGGTCCATGAACACTGAAGCTTTCTTT
CASRREGSMNTEAFF
>TRBV7-6|.|TRBJ2-5|.
TGTGCCAGCAGCTTATTCGAGGGATCGGTTGAGACCCAGTACTTC
CASSLFEGSVETQYF
>TRBV10-2|TRBD2|TRBJ2-3|.
TGCGCCACCGGGGGGAGTGATGATAGCACAGATACGCAGTATTTT
CATGGSDDSTDTQYF
>TRBV20-1|TRBD2|TRBJ2-7|.
TGCAGTGCTAGTCGACGACGACTAGCGGGAGCCTACGAGCAGTACTTC
CSASRRRLAGAYEQYF
>TRBV6-2/TRBV6-3|.|TRBJ2-7|.
TGTGCCAGCAGTTGGGCGGGAATCTACGAGCAGTACTTC
CASSWAGIYEQYF
>TRBV2|.|TRBJ2-7|few
TGTGCCAGCAGTGAAGTCAGCTCCTACGAGCAGTACTTC
CASSEVSSYEQYF
>TRBV5-1|TRBD2|TRBJ2-1|once
TGCGCCAGCAGCTTACTGAACCTAGCGGGGACTTACAATGAGCAGTTCTTC
CASSLLNLAGTYNEQFF
>TRBV19|.|TRBJ1-2|.
TGTGCCAGTACCACCCCAGGGAATAACTATGGCTACACCTTC
CASTTPGNNYGYTF
>TRBV5-1|.|TRBJ1-4|.
TGCGCCAGCAGCTTTGGAGGGGCATCTAATGAAAAACTGTTTTTT
CASSFGGASNEKLFF
>TRBV7-2|.|TRBJ1-2|.
TGTGCCAGCAGCTTAGAGAACAGAAACTATGGCTACACCTTC
CASSLENRNYGYTF
>TRBV7-2|.|TRBJ1-4|.
TGTGCCAGCAGCTTAGCGCTGGAGGGAGAGGAAAAACTGTTTTTT
CASSLALEGEEKLFF